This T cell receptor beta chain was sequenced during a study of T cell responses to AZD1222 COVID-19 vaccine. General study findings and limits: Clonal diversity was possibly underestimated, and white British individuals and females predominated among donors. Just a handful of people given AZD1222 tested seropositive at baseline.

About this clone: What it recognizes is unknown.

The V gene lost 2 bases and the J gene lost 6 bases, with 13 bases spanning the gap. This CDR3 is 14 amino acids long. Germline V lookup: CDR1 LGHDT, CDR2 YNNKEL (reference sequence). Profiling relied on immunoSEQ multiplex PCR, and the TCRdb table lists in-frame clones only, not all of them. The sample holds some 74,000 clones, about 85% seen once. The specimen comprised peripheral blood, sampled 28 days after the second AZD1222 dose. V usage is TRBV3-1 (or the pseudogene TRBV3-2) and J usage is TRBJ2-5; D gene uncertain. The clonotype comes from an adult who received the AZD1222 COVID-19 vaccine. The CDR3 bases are TGTGCCAGCAGCCAAATGGGGTCAGAGAAGACCCAGTACTTC. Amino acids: CASSQMGSEKTQYF.